The 23 T cell receptor beta chains reported below all come from one sample, sequenced in a study of Ad26.COV2.S vaccination and SARS-CoV-2 variants. Only in-frame clones appear in the TCRdb table, and some are missing; sequencing was by immunoSEQ multiplex PCR. The table shows about 350,000 clones, with roughly nine tenths occurring only once. Here the sequenced sample was peripheral blood, taken after recovery from COVID-19. The receptors were gathered from a human donor who had recovered from COVID-19.

This chain uses TRBV24-1 with TRBJ2-3; 8 positions agree with TRBD2. This CDR3 is built from 16 residues. After removal of 1 base from V and 4 bases from J, the junction contained 6 bases not matched to a gene. Germline V gene lookup returns CDR1 KGHDR and CDR2 SFDVKD. The CDR3 loop is CATSDFAGGRADTQYF. CDR3 coding DNA: TGTGCCACCAGTGATTTCGCGGGGGGCCGGGCAGATACGCAGTATTTT.

The chain recombines TRBV20-1 with TRBJ1-2; 7 bases match TRBD1. V dropped 8 bases and J dropped 2; count of bases not matched to a gene: 2. The CDR3 runs to 11 residues. CDR1 DFQATT and CDR2 SNEGSKA come from the germline V gene (reference sequence). The DNA for the CDR3 is TGCAGTACAGGGGACAACTATGGCTACACCTTC. Translating it yields CSTGDNYGYTF.

V gene TRBV19 combines with J gene TRBJ1-1, with no clear D. The V gene lost 5 bases and the J gene lost 1 base, with 11 bases spanning the gap. The germline V gene has CDR1 LNHDA and CDR2 SQIVND (reference sequence). This CDR3 is 14 amino acids long. The CDR3 spells CASSPLWENTEAFF. The CDR3 DNA is TGTGCCAGTAGTCCCCTATGGGAGAACACTGAAGCTTTCTTT.

This rearrangement joins TRBV7-8 to TRBJ2-7, with D hard to call. V was trimmed by 4 bases and J by 3 bases, leaving 10 bases between them. This CDR3 is built from 13 residues. In germline, CDR1 is SGHVS, CDR2 FQNEAQ. CDR3 DNA: TGTGCCAGCAGCTGGGAATCTAGCTACGAGCAGTACTTC. Translated, it gives CASSWESSYEQYF.

The chain is built from TRBV7-2 and TRBJ1-2; the D gene is possibly TRBD1 (6 bases). From germline, CDR1 is SGHTA and CDR2 FQGNSA. The CDR3 runs to 14 residues. The ends were cut back, 4 bases at V and 6 bases at J, with 15 bases in the middle. The CDR3 reads CASSYTGTTNGYTF. CDR3 DNA: TGTGCCAGCAGCTATACCGGGACAACGAATGGCTACACCTTC.

This chain connects TRBV7-2 to TRBJ2-7; 7 bases are shared with TRBD2. The V and J ends lost 4 bases and 3 bases, in that order; junction bases with no gene match: 3. The CDR3 is 13 amino acids. Germline CDR1 reads SGHTA; CDR2 reads FQGNSA. Here the CDR3 reads CASSSGGNYEQYF. The CDR3, as DNA: TGTGCCAGCAGCTCCGGGGGGAACTACGAGCAGTACTTC.

V gene TRBV7-6 combines with J gene TRBJ2-2; the D is unclear. Trimming removed 1 base at V and 5 bases at J, with 11 bases between. This CDR3 is built from 15 residues. From germline, CDR1 is SGHVS and CDR2 FNYEAQ. Here the CDR3 DNA reads TGTGCCAGCAGCTTAGGGGCGCTAAGTACCGGGGAGCTGTTTTTT. It specifies CASSLGALSTGELFF.

The genes are TRBV6-2 or TRBV6-3 and TRBJ1-4; D remains unclear. The CDR3 totals 18 residues. V lost 0 bases to trimming and J lost 0 bases, with 14 bases between them. Germline V CDR1 and CDR2: MNHEY, SVGEGT. The CDR3 sequence is CASSYSSFERATNEKLFF. Written as DNA, the CDR3 is TGTGCCAGCAGTTACTCGTCCTTCGAACGCGCAACTAATGAAAAACTGTTTTTT.

This chain uses TRBV9 with TRBJ2-5; 7 nucleotides align to TRBD2. J was trimmed by 2 bases and V by 4 bases; bases with no gene match: 8. Germline V gives CDR1 SGDLS, CDR2 YYNGEE. The CDR3 spans 15 residues. The CDR3 sequence is CASSPGGKNQETQYF. The CDR3 bases are TGTGCCAGCAGCCCCGGGGGGAAGAATCAAGAGACCCAGTACTTC. Full variable domain (outside the CDR3, taken from reference TRBV9 and TRBJ2-5): DSGVTQTPKHLITATGQRVTLRCSPRSGDLSVYWYQQSLDQGLQFLIQYYNGEERAKGNILERFSAQQFPDLHSELNLSSLELGDSALYFCASSPGGKNQETQYFGPGTRLLVL.

The rearrangement links TRBV10-3 to TRBJ2-5; 14 bases line up with TRBD2. Trimming removed 7 bases from V and 5 bases from J; junction bases left unmatched: 6. CDR1 is ENHRY and CDR2 is SYGVKD in the germline V gene. This CDR3 comprises 15 residues. CDR3 amino acids: CAIKGLAGAEETQYF. DNA of the CDR3: TGTGCCATCAAGGGACTAGCGGGGGCTGAGGAGACCCAGTACTTC.

The chain is built from TRBV5-6 and TRBJ1-2; TRBD1 agrees at 11 bases. The CDR3 covers 15 residues. CDR1 and CDR2 from the germline V gene are SGHDT and YYEEEE. Germline trimming cut 3 bases from V and 5 bases from J; bases unmatched to any gene: 6. In DNA, the CDR3 is TGTGCCAGCAGCTGGGCCGGGACAGGGGGATATGGCTACACCTTC. Translating it yields CASSWAGTGGYGYTF.

The chain couples TRBV27 to TRBJ2-5; TRBD1 or TRBD2 may be the D gene (6 bases each). CDR3 length equals 14 residues. V shed 4 bases and J shed 7 bases, with 16 bases lying between them. Germline V gives CDR1 MNHEY, CDR2 SMNVEV (reference sequence). The CDR3 DNA follows: TGTGCCAGCAGTTCCCCCCGGGGGCCCGGGACCCAGTACTTC. Amino acid sequence: CASSSPRGPGTQYF.

This clone was observed once. This sequence joins TRBV19 and TRBJ1-1; D is uncertain. Trimming stripped 10 bases from V and 5 bases from J, with 17 bases between. The germline CDR1 and CDR2 sequences are LNHDA and SQIVND (reference sequence). The CDR3 is made up of 13 amino acids. CDR3 sequence reads: CATTTSGWTEAFF. CDR3 DNA: TGTGCCACCACGACTTCGGGGTGGACTGAAGCTTTCTTT.

V and J are TRBV7-9 and TRBJ2-1, with 8 nucleotides matching TRBD2. V lost 3 bases and J lost 8; bases outside the gene matches: 6. Germline CDR1 reads SEHNR; CDR2 reads FQNEAQ (reference sequence). The CDR3 spans 14 residues. For the CDR3, the DNA is TGTGCCAGCAGCTTCCTCGGGGGGGGCTATGAGCAGTTCTTC. Translating gives CASSFLGGGYEQFF.

This clone showed up just a few times. V usage is TRBV19 and J usage is TRBJ1-5, with 7 bases identical to TRBD1. V trimming: 6 bases; J trimming: 3 bases; junction bases outside the gene matches: 8. Germline V gives CDR1 LNHDA, CDR2 SQIVND (reference sequence). This CDR3 has 15 amino acids. The CDR3, as DNA: TGTGCCAGTAGGGAAGACAGGGCCATCAATCAGCCCCAGCATTTT. Translating it yields CASREDRAINQPQHF.

This chain connects TRBV18 to TRBJ1-1, with D maybe TRBD1 (5 bases). Trimming cost V 0 bases and J 6 bases, with 17 bases left between them. CDR1 and CDR2 (germline): KGHSH, LQKENI. The CDR3 totals 16 residues. The chain's CDR3 is CASSPPKSRVGAEAFF. CDR3 DNA: TGTGCCAGCTCACCACCGAAGTCCAGGGTCGGAGCTGAAGCTTTCTTT. Full variable domain (outside the CDR3, taken from reference TRBV18 and TRBJ1-1): NAGVMQNPRHLVRRRGQEARLRCSPMKGHSHVYWYRQLPEEGLKFMVYLQKENIIDESGMPKERFSAEFPKEGPSILRIQQVVRGDSAAYFCASSPPKSRVGAEAFFGQGTRLTVV.

The V and J genes are TRBV2 and TRBJ2-3; D tentatively fits TRBD1 or TRBD2 (7 bases each). This CDR3 has 17 amino acids. V shed 2 bases and J shed 4 bases, with 19 bases lying between them. Germline loops: CDR1 SNHLY, CDR2 FYNNEI. CDR3 nucleotides: TGTGCCAGCAGTGAAAACATGGGGCAGGGGGGGGCAGATACGCAGTATTTT. It yields the protein CASSENMGQGGADTQYF. The full variable domain, in which reference TRBV2 and TRBJ2-3 provide the parts outside the CDR3, is EPEVTQTPSHQVTQMGQEVILRCVPISNHLYFYWYRQILGQKVEFLVSFYNNEISEKSEIFDDQFSVERPDGSNFTLKIRSTKLEDSAMYFCASSENMGQGGADTQYFGPGTRLTVL.

The chain has TRBV6-2 or TRBV6-3 and TRBJ2-4; D might be TRBD1 (5 bases). The CDR3 length is 14 residues. Germline V gene data show CDR1 as MNHEY and CDR2 as SVGEGT. Trimming took off 4 bases at V and 8 bases at J, with 15 bases between the two ends. The CDR3 DNA follows: TGTGCCAGCAGTTGGCCAGGACACCCCTACATTCAGTACTTC. As protein: CASSWPGHPYIQYF.

The rearrangement uses TRBV2 and TRBJ1-1; D is unresolved. The CDR3 consists of 9 residues. The V gene's germline CDR1 is SNHLY and CDR2 FYNNEI. V shed 8 bases and J shed 11 bases, with 9 bases lying between them. The CDR3 nucleotides are TGTGCCAGCGGCGGTCCCGCTTTCTTT. Translated: CASGGPAFF. The full variable domain, its missing parts supplied by reference TRBV2 and TRBJ1-1, is EPEVTQTPSHQVTQMGQEVILRCVPISNHLYFYWYRQILGQKVEFLVSFYNNEISEKSEIFDDQFSVERPDGSNFTLKIRSTKLEDSAMYFCASGGPAFFGQGTRLTVV.

The V and J genes are TRBV10-3 and TRBJ2-7; D unresolved. This CDR3 region has 14 residues. Germline loops: CDR1 ENHRY, CDR2 SYGVKD. Trimming took off 10 bases at V and 4 bases at J, with 20 bases between the two ends. The CDR3 DNA follows: TGTGCCACCCAAAGGGATAGCAGTGAGTACGAGCAGTACTTC. Encoded protein: CATQRDSSEYEQYF.

The chain recombines TRBV29-1 with TRBJ1-1; 10 positions match TRBD1. CDR1 is SQVTM, CDR2 ANQGSEA, per germline. CDR3 length: 15 amino acids. Germline trimming cut 6 bases from V and 1 base from J; bases unmatched to any gene: 8. The CDR3 reads CSVMGGDRGNTEAFF. For the CDR3, the DNA is TGCAGCGTGATGGGAGGGGACAGGGGGAACACTGAAGCTTTCTTT.

The chain uses TRBV9 and TRBJ1-1; 8 positions agree with TRBD1. This CDR3 spans 15 amino acids. Germline CDR1 and CDR2: SGDLS and YYNGEE. The trim removed 3 bases at V and 4 bases at J, leaving 8 bases unmatched. The CDR3 sequence: CASSAWTGRGTEAFF. CDR3 DNA sequence: TGTGCCAGCAGCGCCTGGACAGGGAGGGGCACTGAAGCTTTCTTT. The variable domain in full, completed from reference TRBV9 and TRBJ1-1, reads DSGVTQTPKHLITATGQRVTLRCSPRSGDLSVYWYQQSLDQGLQFLIQYYNGEERAKGNILERFSAQQFPDLHSELNLSSLELGDSALYFCASSAWTGRGTEAFFGQGTRLTVV.

This clone was counted a single time. The gene calls are TRBV6-5 and TRBJ1-1; TRBD1 matches 10 bases. V gave up 3 bases and J gave up 3 bases; unmatched junction bases: 4. Germline V gene data show CDR1 as MNHEY and CDR2 as SVGAGI. The CDR3 is 15 residues long. The CDR3 sequence is CASSYSGQGDTEAFF. The CDR3 coding sequence is TGTGCCAGCAGTTATTCCGGACAGGGGGACACTGAAGCTTTCTTT.